The entry below describes one T cell receptor beta chain. Its specificity is not known. The sample is drawn from a study of radiation and T cells in renal cell carcinoma. Overall study context: Nephrectomy followed 15 Gy stereotactic body radiation by 4 weeks.

Time point: blood 2 weeks post-SBRT. Treatment indicated: 15 Gy SBRT to primary tumor, nephrectomy 4 weeks later. V was clipped by 2 bases and J by 7 bases; unmatched bases: 16. The germline CDR1 and CDR2 sequences are ENHRY and SYGVKD. This CDR3 spans 18 amino acids. Here immunoSEQ multiplex PCR was the method, and the copy in TCRdb shows in-frame clones only, minus some. In the table there are 100,000 to 150,000 clones, 85% to 90% of which are singletons. Overall study results and limits: Pretreatment tumor biopsies were lacking, so baseline clonotypes are unknown. From baseline, blood top tumor clonotypes peaked at 2 weeks post-radiation.

The chain is built from TRBV10-3 and TRBJ2-2; TRBD1 matches 7 bases. The sequences come from blood, collected from a patient whose treatment included radiotherapy and nephrectomy. The sequence came from a woman between 65 and 79 years old with renal cell carcinoma. This CDR3 is CAISEMGTAPTRSGELFF. For the CDR3, the DNA is TGTGCCATCAGTGAGATGGGGACAGCCCCTACCAGAAGCGGGGAGCTGTTTTTT.